This T cell receptor (beta chain) was recorded in a study of cytomegalovirus exposure and HLA in healthy donors. Study-level information: Earlier, 117 million unique TCR beta sequences were recovered from roughly 200 million T cells by an analysis.

60 Vbeta and 13 Jbeta primers were used in PCR. Libraries were prepared by immunoSEQ multiplex PCR; TCRdb keeps only in-frame clonotypes and omits some of them. This sample has about 110,000 clones, with approximately 76% found just once. This clone showed up just a few times. Germline CDR1 and CDR2: MNHEY and SVGAGI. The length of the CDR3 is 13 residues. V was cut by 5 bases and J by 0 bases, with 7 bases left in between. Healthy bone marrow donors made up the donors. The chain recombines TRBV6-5 with TRBJ1-1, with D unresolved. The TCR sequence derives from a man aged 40-55 years in good health and CMV-seronegative. Material: PBMCs. The CDR3 sequence: CASSLQVNTEAFF. In nucleotides, the CDR3 is TGTGCCAGCAGTCTCCAGGTGAACACTGAAGCTTTCTTT.